Many counts were recorded for the clone carrying this TCR beta chain. Antigen unknown. The sample originates from a study of blood T cells in healthy people across ages. V lost 7 bases to trimming and J lost 5 bases, with 13 bases between them. The CDR3 totals 13 residues. Germline-derived CDR1 and CDR2 are SGHRS and YFSETQ. Study observations and caveats: PBMCs went unsorted, and a conclusive naive versus antigen-experienced comparison was therefore prevented.

Every sample had a minimum of 6 million PBMCs isolated. Through a sample-barcoded 5' primer and a J-beta primer mix, a second PCR was run for about 7 to 12 cycles. One entry per CDR3 protein results from TCRdb running MiXCR on the 5' RACE reads. The table has approximately 810,000 distinct CDR3 sequences, around 28% seen once. The sequenced sample consisted of blood. The TCR comes from a woman aged 80 or over in good health. The V call is TRBV5-1, the J call TRBJ1-5; D is unclear. CDR3 loop: CASHIDPYQPQHF. The DNA of the CDR3 is TGCGCCAGCCACATAGACCCCTATCAGCCCCAGCATTTT.